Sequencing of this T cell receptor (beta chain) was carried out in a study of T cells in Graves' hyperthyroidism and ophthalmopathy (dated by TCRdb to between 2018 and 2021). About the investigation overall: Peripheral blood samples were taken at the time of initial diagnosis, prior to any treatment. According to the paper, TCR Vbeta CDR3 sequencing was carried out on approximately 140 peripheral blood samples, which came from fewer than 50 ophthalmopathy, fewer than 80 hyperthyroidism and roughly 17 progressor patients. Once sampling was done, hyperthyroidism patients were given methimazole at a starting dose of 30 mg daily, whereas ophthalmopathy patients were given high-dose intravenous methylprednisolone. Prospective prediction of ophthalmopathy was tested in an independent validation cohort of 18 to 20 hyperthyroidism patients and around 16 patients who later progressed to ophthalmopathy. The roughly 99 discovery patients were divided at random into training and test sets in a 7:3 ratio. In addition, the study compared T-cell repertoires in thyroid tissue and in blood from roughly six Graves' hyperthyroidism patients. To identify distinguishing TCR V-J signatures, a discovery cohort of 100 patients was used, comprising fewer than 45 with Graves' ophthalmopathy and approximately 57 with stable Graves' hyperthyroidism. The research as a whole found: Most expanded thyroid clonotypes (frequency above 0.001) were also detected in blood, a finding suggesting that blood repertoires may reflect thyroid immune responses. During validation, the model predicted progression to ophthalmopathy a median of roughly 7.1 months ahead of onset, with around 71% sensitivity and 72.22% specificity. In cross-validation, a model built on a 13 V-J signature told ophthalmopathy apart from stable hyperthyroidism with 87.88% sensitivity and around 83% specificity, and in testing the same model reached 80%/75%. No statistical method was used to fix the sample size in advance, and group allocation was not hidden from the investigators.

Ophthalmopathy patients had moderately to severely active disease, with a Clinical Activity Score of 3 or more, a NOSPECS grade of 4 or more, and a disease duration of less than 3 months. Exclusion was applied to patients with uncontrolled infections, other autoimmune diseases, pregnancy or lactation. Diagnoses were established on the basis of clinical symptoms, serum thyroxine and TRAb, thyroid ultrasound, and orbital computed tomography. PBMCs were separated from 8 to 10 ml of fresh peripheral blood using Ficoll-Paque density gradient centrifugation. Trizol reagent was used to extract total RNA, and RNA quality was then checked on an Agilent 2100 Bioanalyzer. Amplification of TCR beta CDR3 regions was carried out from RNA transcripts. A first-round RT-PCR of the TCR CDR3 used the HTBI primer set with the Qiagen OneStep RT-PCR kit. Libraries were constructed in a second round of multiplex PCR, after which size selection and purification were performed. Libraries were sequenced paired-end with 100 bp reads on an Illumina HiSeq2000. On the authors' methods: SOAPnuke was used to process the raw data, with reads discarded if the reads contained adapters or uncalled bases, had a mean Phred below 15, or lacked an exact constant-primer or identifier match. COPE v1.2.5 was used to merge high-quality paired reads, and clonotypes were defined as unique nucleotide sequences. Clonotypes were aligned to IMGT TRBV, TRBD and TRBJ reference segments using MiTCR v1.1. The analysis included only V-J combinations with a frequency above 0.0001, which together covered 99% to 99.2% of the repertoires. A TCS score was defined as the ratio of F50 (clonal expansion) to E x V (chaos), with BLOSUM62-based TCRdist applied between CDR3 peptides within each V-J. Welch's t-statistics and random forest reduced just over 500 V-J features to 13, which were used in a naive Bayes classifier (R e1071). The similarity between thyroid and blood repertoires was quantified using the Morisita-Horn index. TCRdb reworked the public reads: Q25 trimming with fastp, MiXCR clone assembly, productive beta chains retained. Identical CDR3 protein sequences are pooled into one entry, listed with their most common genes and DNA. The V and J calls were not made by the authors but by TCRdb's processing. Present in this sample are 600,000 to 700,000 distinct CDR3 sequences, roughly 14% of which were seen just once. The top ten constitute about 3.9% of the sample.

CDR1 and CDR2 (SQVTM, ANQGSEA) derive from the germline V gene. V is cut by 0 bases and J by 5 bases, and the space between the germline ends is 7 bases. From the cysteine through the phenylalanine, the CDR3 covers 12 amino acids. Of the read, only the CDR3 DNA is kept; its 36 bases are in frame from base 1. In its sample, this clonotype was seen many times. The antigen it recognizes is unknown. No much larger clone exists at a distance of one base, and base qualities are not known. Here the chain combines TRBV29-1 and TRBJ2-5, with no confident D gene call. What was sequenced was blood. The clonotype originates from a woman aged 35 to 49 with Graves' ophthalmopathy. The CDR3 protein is CSVEEGTETQYF. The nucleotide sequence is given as TGCAGCGTTGAAGAGGGCACGGAGACCCAGTACTTC. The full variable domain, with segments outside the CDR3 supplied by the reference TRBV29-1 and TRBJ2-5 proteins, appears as SAVISQKPSRDICQRGTSLTIQCQVDSQVTMMFWYRQQPGQSLTLIATANQGSEATYESGFVIDKFPISRPNLTFSTLTVSNMSPEDSSIYLCSVEEGTETQYFGPGTRLLVL.